This T cell receptor beta chain was sequenced in a study of beta chain features in type 1 diabetes. Study summary: On cell yields, gender and age, patients and healthy donors were similar. Over all samples combined, fewer than 130,000,000 sorted cells were examined. Findings of the study overall: Type 1 diabetes patients had TCRB CDR3s that were shorter (moderately but significantly so) in all four CD4+ subsets. It was among patients, rather than healthy donors, that naive, central memory and Treg TCRB repertoires appeared more similar.

Reverse transcribing all isolated RNA meant expressed TCRB transcripts were sequenced. Using immunoSEQ multiplex PCR, the repertoire was profiled, and TCRdb retains in-frame clones only, with some absent. The sample shows roughly 340,000 clones, around an eighth of them seen only once. The trim removed 3 bases at V and 0 bases at J, leaving 11 bases unmatched. Germline V gene lookup returns CDR1 MNHEY and CDR2 SMNVEV (reference sequence). This CDR3 comprises 20 residues. Purities over 98% were achieved in all sorted populations. In the case of this clone: Its antigen remains unidentified.

The receptor was derived from a woman between 18 and 29 years old with type 1 diabetes. This sequence joins TRBV27 and TRBJ2-6, with TRBD1 identical over 10 bases. The sequencing sample was made of naive CD4+ T cells from blood. In nucleotides, the CDR3 is TGTGCCAGCAGTTTGAGGGACAGGGGAAGGGTGGACTCTGGGGCCAACGTCCTGACTTTC. It translates to CASSLRDRGRVDSGANVLTF.